The source of this T cell receptor beta chain is a study of blood T cell repertoires in COVID-19. Assay used: immunoSEQ multiplex PCR; TCRdb lists only in-frame clones, some missing. This table has roughly 200,000 clones, roughly 80% appearing once. The germline V gene has CDR1 SEHNR and CDR2 FQNEAQ (reference sequence). V gave up 4 bases and J gave up 3 bases, with 9 bases separating them. CDR3 size: 13 residues. This TCR derives from a woman aged 80 or older with COVID-19, enrolled during active disease. V usage is TRBV7-9 and J usage is TRBJ1-1; D gene uncertain. Sequencing was performed on peripheral blood. CDR3 amino acids: CASSYEGYTEAFF. The CDR3 coding sequence is TGTGCCAGCAGCTATGAGGGATACACTGAAGCTTTCTTT. The full variable domain, in which reference TRBV7-9 and TRBJ1-1 provide the parts outside the CDR3, is DTGVSQNPRHKITKRGQNVTFRCDPISEHNRLYWYRQTLGQGPEFLTYFQNEAQLEKSRLLSDRFSAERPKGSFSTLEIQRTEQGDSAMYLCASSYEGYTEAFFGQGTRLTVV.